A single sample gave rise to the 2 T cell receptor beta chains below, sequenced in a study of response to subunit inactivated influenza vaccine. TCRdb reprocessed the RT-PCR reads with MiXCR, giving one entry per CDR3 protein. The sample includes about 480,000 distinct CDR3 sequences, approximately 11% of them seen just once. The specimen comprised PBMCs from blood, sampled 40 to 50 days after vaccination. These receptors were obtained from a man aged 50-59 years who received an inactivated influenza vaccine.

This clonotype was counted at least ten times. The V and J genes are TRBV12-3 or TRBV12-4 and TRBJ2-7, with 9 bases fitting TRBD1. The V and J ends lost 5 bases and 6 bases, in that order; junction bases with no gene match: 2. This CDR3 region has 12 residues. The CDR3 DNA sequence: TGTGCCAGCAGTCCACAGGGGGCCGAGCAGTACTTC. The encoded protein is CASSPQGAEQYF.

The rearrangement links TRBV6-2 or TRBV6-3 to TRBJ2-7; perhaps TRBD2 as D (6 bases). CDR3 length equals 10 residues. Germline V lookup: CDR1 MNHEY, CDR2 SVGEGT. V lost 8 bases, J lost 5 bases, and 7 bases lay in between. CDR3 amino acids: CASAGHEQYF. The CDR3 DNA reads as TGTGCCAGCGCGGGACACGAGCAGTACTTC.